Below, 10 T cell receptor beta chains from the same sample are listed, as sequenced in a study of blood T cell repertoires in COVID-19. Repertoires were generated with immunoSEQ multiplex PCR, while TCRdb's copy carries only in-frame clones and drops some. Among about 69,000 clones listed, approximately 84% were seen once. Sequenced input: peripheral blood. The receptors shown here come from a man aged 50 or older with COVID-19, enrolled during active disease.

The chain joins TRBV5-1 to TRBJ2-6, with D unresolved. The CDR3 spans 15 residues. V was cut by 0 bases and J by 4 bases, with 8 bases left in between. Germline-derived CDR1 and CDR2 are SGHRS and YFSETQ. CDR3 sequence (DNA): TGCGCCAGCAGCTTGGGGGTGACAGGGGCCAACGTCCTGACTTTC. Protein sequence: CASSLGVTGANVLTF.

This clone appeared a single time. The chain uses TRBV2 and TRBJ2-5; D is perhaps TRBD1 (5 bases). The CDR3 spans 14 residues. V was clipped by 4 bases and J by 0 bases, with 9 bases between them. Germline V gene data show CDR1 as SNHLY and CDR2 as FYNNEI. DNA for the CDR3: TGTGCCAGCAGTGTCGACAGAAACCAAGAGACCCAGTACTTC. Translation: CASSVDRNQETQYF. The variable domain in full, with the rest retrieved from reference TRBV2 and TRBJ2-5, is EPEVTQTPSHQVTQMGQEVILRCVPISNHLYFYWYRQILGQKVEFLVSFYNNEISEKSEIFDDQFSVERPDGSNFTLKIRSTKLEDSAMYFCASSVDRNQETQYFGPGTRLLVL.

The chain joins TRBV12-3 or TRBV12-4 to TRBJ2-4, with D uncertain. The germline V and J ends were trimmed by 6 bases and 9 bases, with 12 bases remaining between them. The CDR3 sequence is 12 residues long. CDR3 amino acids: CASSDSVGIQYF. The CDR3 coding sequence is TGTGCCAGCAGCGACTCGGTAGGCATTCAGTACTTC.

The V gene is TRBV2, the J gene TRBJ1-5; weak D call: TRBD1 (6 bases). The germline V and J ends were trimmed by 2 bases and 3 bases, with 11 bases remaining between them. The CDR3 has 15 residues. Germline CDR1 reads SNHLY; CDR2 reads FYNNEI. Here the CDR3 DNA reads TGTGCCAGCAGTGAACACTCAGGGGACAATCAGCCCCAGCATTTT. Translated, it gives CASSEHSGDNQPQHF.

V and J are TRBV7-3 and TRBJ2-1; D might be TRBD1 (6 bases). V lost 5 bases to trimming and J lost 6 bases, with 14 bases between them. Germline-derived CDR1 and CDR2 are SGHTA and FQGTGA. The CDR3 has 14 amino acids. The CDR3 nucleotides read TGTGCCAGCAGCCCCGGACAGAGGTCCAATGAGCAGTTCTTC. Protein: CASSPGQRSNEQFF.

The chain links TRBV13 to TRBJ2-7, with 7 bases identical to TRBD1. The CDR3 totals 13 residues. From germline, CDR1 is PRHDT and CDR2 FYEKMQ (reference sequence). Trimming cost V 3 bases and J 4 bases; bases outside gene matches: 3. The CDR3 DNA sequence: TGTGCCAGCAGCTTTAACAGGGGTTACGAGCAGTACTTC. Translation: CASSFNRGYEQYF.

The rearrangement uses TRBV3-1 (or the pseudogene TRBV3-2) and TRBJ2-3; no definite D call. This CDR3 is 14 amino acids long. CDR1 is LGHDT, CDR2 YNNKEL, per germline (reference sequence). V lost 0 bases, J lost 1 base, and 5 bases lay in between. CDR3: CASSQDRGTDTQYF. The CDR3 coding sequence is TGTGCCAGCAGCCAAGACCGGGGCACAGATACGCAGTATTTT.

This rearrangement joins TRBV29-1 to TRBJ1-2; D perhaps matches TRBD1 (6 bases). CDR1 and CDR2 (germline): SQVTM, ANQGSEA. V gave up 2 bases and J gave up 6 bases, with 10 bases separating them. The CDR3 is 12 amino acids. CDR3 loop: CSVEQDRNGYTF. The CDR3 DNA reads as TGCAGCGTTGAACAGGACAGAAATGGCTACACCTTC.

This sequence joins TRBV27 and TRBJ1-1, with D uncertain. The germline CDR1 and CDR2 sequences are MNHEY and SMNVEV (reference sequence). This CDR3 has 13 residues. The V end was cut by 2 bases, the J end by 2 bases, with 6 bases between. CDR3 DNA: TGTGCCAGCAGTTTAAACGGTAACACTGAAGCTTTCTTT. Protein sequence: CASSLNGNTEAFF.

The J gene is TRBJ2-2, the V gene TRBV5-1, with 10 bases that match TRBD1. The germline gives CDR1 SGHRS, CDR2 YFSETQ. V trimming: 4 bases; J trimming: 4 bases; junction bases outside the gene matches: 1. CDR3 length: 14 residues. The DNA for the CDR3 is TGCGCCAGCAGCAGGACAGGGGGCACCGGGGAGCTGTTTTTT. Residues: CASSRTGGTGELFF.